Reported below is one T cell receptor (beta chain). The table came from immunoSEQ multiplex PCR; TCRdb's copy has only in-frame clones and leaves some out. Of roughly 100,000 clones in the sample, 75% to 95% are singletons; the top ten hold roughly 42%. The sample originates from a study of T cell responses to AZD1222 COVID-19 vaccine. The source is an adult in good health. The sample here was peripheral blood, taken on day 0 of AZD1222 vaccination.

The CDR3 loop reads CASKRRQVIYNEQFF. In DNA form, the CDR3 reads TGTGCCAGCAAGAGAAGGCAGGTCATCTACAATGAGCAGTTCTTC. The rearrangement links TRBV2 to TRBJ2-1, with unresolved D. With 7 bases removed from V and 3 bases from J, the gap between germline ends came to 16 bases. CDR1 and CDR2 from the germline V gene are SNHLY and FYNNEI. The CDR3 is made up of 15 amino acids.